This is a list of T cell receptor beta chains from one sample in a study of blood T cells in healthy people across ages. TCRdb redid the calling of the 5' RACE reads with MiXCR, one entry per CDR3 protein. Seen here are around 780,000 distinct CDR3 sequences, roughly 24% observed once, and the top ten hold about 2.9%. The sample also formed part of further work on T cells of mothers and their children.

Source material: blood. These receptors came from a boy aged 5 to 17 in good health. The CDR3 runs from the conserved cysteine through the conserved F or W. D genes are given only for firm matches. For some rows the clone size is stated as once, few or many, or as a class when expanded; others skip it.

j_gene: TRBJ2-7
abundance: few
d_gene: NA
v_gene: TRBV10-3
CDR3aa: CAAAEGSYEQYF
CDR3nt: TGTGCCGCGGCGGAGGGGTCCTACGAGCAGTACTTC

j_gene: TRBJ2-7
abundance: NA
d_gene: TRBD1
v_gene: TRBV20-1
CDR3aa: CSASAGTGGSEQYF
CDR3nt: TGCAGTGCTTCCGCCGGGACAGGGGGGAGCGAGCAGTACTTC

j_gene: TRBJ2-6
abundance: many
d_gene: NA
v_gene: TRBV29-1
CDR3aa: CSASLSGANVLTF
CDR3nt: TGCAGCGCCAGTCTCTCTGGGGCCAACGTCCTGACTTTC

j_gene: TRBJ2-3
abundance: NA
d_gene: NA
v_gene: TRBV4-2
CDR3aa: CVSSSLGGADTQYF
CDR3nt: TGTGTCAGCAGCTCTCTAGGTGGCGCAGATACGCAGTATTTT

j_gene: TRBJ2-3
abundance: few
d_gene: TRBD2
v_gene: TRBV5-1
CDR3aa: CASSLGGGGAHDTQYF
CDR3nt: TGCGCCAGCAGCTTAGGGGGCGGGGGGGCTCATGATACGCAGTATTTT

j_gene: TRBJ2-3
abundance: NA
d_gene: NA
v_gene: TRBV6-5
CDR3aa: CASIRDSDSTDTQYF
CDR3nt: TGTGCCAGCATCCGGGACTCCGATAGCACAGATACGCAGTATTTT

j_gene: TRBJ1-2
abundance: few
d_gene: TRBD1
v_gene: TRBV30
CDR3aa: CAWSVPGQGPSAYGYTF
CDR3nt: TGTGCCTGGAGTGTACCCGGACAGGGGCCCTCGGCCTATGGCTACACCTTC

j_gene: TRBJ2-1
abundance: NA
d_gene: TRBD1
v_gene: TRBV5-1
CDR3aa: CASGQGDVGEQFF
CDR3nt: TGCGCCAGCGGACAGGGTGATGTGGGAGAGCAGTTCTTC

j_gene: TRBJ2-7
abundance: few
d_gene: TRBD1
v_gene: TRBV20-1
CDR3aa: CSAWPAHRDRGSEQYF
CDR3nt: TGCAGTGCATGGCCAGCTCACCGGGACAGGGGTTCTGAGCAGTACTTC

j_gene: TRBJ2-5
abundance: few
d_gene: TRBD1
v_gene: TRBV30
CDR3aa: CAWLQGAQETQYF
CDR3nt: TGTGCCTGGTTACAGGGGGCTCAAGAGACCCAGTACTTC

j_gene: TRBJ2-5
abundance: NA
d_gene: TRBD2
v_gene: TRBV20-1
CDR3aa: CSASTGLAGKETQYF
CDR3nt: TGCAGTGCTAGTACGGGACTAGCGGGAAAAGAGACCCAGTACTTC

j_gene: TRBJ2-7
abundance: NA
d_gene: TRBD2
v_gene: TRBV20-1
CDR3aa: CSAKLAIYEQYF
CDR3nt: TGCAGTGCGAAACTAGCGATCTACGAGCAGTACTTC

j_gene: TRBJ1-4
abundance: few
d_gene: NA
v_gene: TRBV29-1
CDR3aa: CSAADSNEKLFF
CDR3nt: TGCAGCGCCGCGGACAGTAATGAAAAACTGTTTTTT

j_gene: TRBJ2-5
abundance: few
d_gene: NA
v_gene: TRBV5-1
CDR3aa: CASSLSLATMETQYF
CDR3nt: TGCGCCAGCAGCTTGAGCCTAGCGACTATGGAGACCCAGTACTTC

j_gene: TRBJ2-2
abundance: NA
d_gene: TRBD1
v_gene: TRBV2
CDR3aa: CASSDSGQGRGELFF
CDR3nt: TGTGCCAGCAGTGATTCCGGACAGGGACGCGGGGAGCTGTTTTTT

j_gene: TRBJ2-1
abundance: few
d_gene: NA
v_gene: TRBV29-1
CDR3aa: CSVVPGGYNEQFF
CDR3nt: TGCAGCGTTGTCCCGGGCGGTTACAATGAGCAGTTCTTC

j_gene: TRBJ2-3
abundance: NA
d_gene: NA
v_gene: TRBV5-6
CDR3aa: CASSLEGSESTDTQYF
CDR3nt: TGTGCCAGCAGCTTGGAGGGCAGCGAAAGCACAGATACGCAGTATTTT

j_gene: TRBJ2-1
abundance: NA
d_gene: NA
v_gene: TRBV7-9
CDR3aa: CASSPKDSAEQFF
CDR3nt: TGTGCCAGCAGCCCGAAGGACAGTGCGGAGCAGTTCTTC

j_gene: TRBJ2-7
abundance: NA
d_gene: NA
v_gene: TRBV3-1
CDR3aa: CASSHRDEQYF
CDR3nt: TGTGCCAGCAGCCACAGGGACGAGCAGTACTTC

j_gene: TRBJ2-4
abundance: few
d_gene: TRBD2
v_gene: TRBV7-9
CDR3aa: CASSLAPGRGKNIQYF
CDR3nt: TGTGCCAGCAGCTTAGCTCCGGGGAGGGGCAAAAACATTCAGTACTTC

j_gene: TRBJ2-5
abundance: few
d_gene: TRBD1
v_gene: TRBV12-3/TRBV12-4
CDR3aa: CASSLAVDREETQYF
CDR3nt: TGTGCCAGCAGTTTAGCCGTGGACAGGGAAGAGACCCAGTACTTC

j_gene: TRBJ2-2
abundance: NA
d_gene: NA
v_gene: TRBV5-1
CDR3aa: CASSWDPLPTGELFF
CDR3nt: TGCGCCAGCAGTTGGGACCCCCTTCCCACCGGGGAGCTGTTTTTT

j_gene: TRBJ1-2
abundance: few
d_gene: NA
v_gene: TRBV29-1
CDR3aa: CSVAGGRYGYTF
CDR3nt: TGCAGCGTTGCTGGGGGCCGGTATGGCTACACCTTC

j_gene: TRBJ2-2
abundance: few
d_gene: NA
v_gene: TRBV6-5
CDR3aa: CASSYGGAPNTGELFF
CDR3nt: TGTGCCAGCAGTTATGGGGGGGCGCCCAACACCGGGGAGCTGTTTTTT

j_gene: TRBJ2-7
abundance: NA
d_gene: TRBD1
v_gene: TRBV3-1
CDR3aa: CASSRGDRDYEQYF
CDR3nt: TGTGCCAGCAGCCGGGGGGACAGGGATTACGAGCAGTACTTC

j_gene: TRBJ2-3
abundance: few
d_gene: NA
v_gene: TRBV19
CDR3aa: CASSKGQGSTDTQYF
CDR3nt: TGTGCCAGTAGTAAGGGGCAGGGGAGCACAGATACGCAGTATTTT

j_gene: TRBJ2-7
abundance: NA
d_gene: NA
v_gene: TRBV6-5
CDR3aa: CASSYSTLVGYEQYF
CDR3nt: TGTGCCAGCAGTTACTCTACACTAGTTGGCTACGAGCAGTACTTC

j_gene: TRBJ2-5
abundance: NA
d_gene: NA
v_gene: TRBV3-1
CDR3aa: CASSLRLPGSGETQYF
CDR3nt: TGTGCCAGCAGCCTCAGGCTCCCAGGGTCCGGGGAGACCCAGTACTTC

j_gene: TRBJ2-5
abundance: NA
d_gene: NA
v_gene: TRBV20-1
CDR3aa: CSARRGPQRETQYF
CDR3nt: TGCAGTGCTAGACGGGGCCCCCAGCGAGAGACCCAGTACTTC

j_gene: TRBJ1-2
abundance: NA
d_gene: TRBD1
v_gene: TRBV12-3/TRBV12-4
CDR3aa: CASSLMAGGSTF
CDR3nt: TGTGCCAGCAGTTTAATGGCAGGGGGAAGCACCTTC

j_gene: TRBJ2-2
abundance: NA
d_gene: NA
v_gene: TRBV7-2
CDR3aa: CASSWRGAHTGELFF
CDR3nt: TGTGCCAGCAGCTGGCGCGGGGCCCACACCGGGGAGCTGTTTTTT

j_gene: TRBJ2-7
abundance: NA
d_gene: TRBD1
v_gene: TRBV5-1
CDR3aa: CASSSTGVGREQYF
CDR3nt: TGCGCCAGCAGCTCGACAGGGGTAGGGCGCGAGCAGTACTTC

j_gene: TRBJ2-2
abundance: few
d_gene: NA
v_gene: TRBV7-6
CDR3aa: CASSERALRGRNTGELFF
CDR3nt: TGTGCCAGCAGCGAGAGAGCCCTCCGGGGGCGGAACACCGGGGAGCTGTTTTTT

j_gene: TRBJ2-4
abundance: few
d_gene: NA
v_gene: TRBV20-1
CDR3aa: CSARGLKNIQYF
CDR3nt: TGCAGTGCTAGGGGACTCAAAAACATTCAGTACTTC

j_gene: TRBJ2-1
abundance: few
d_gene: NA
v_gene: TRBV9
CDR3aa: CASSGVAGSSYNEQFF
CDR3nt: TGTGCCAGCAGCGGTGTCGCGGGAAGCTCCTACAATGAGCAGTTCTTC

j_gene: TRBJ2-5
abundance: NA
d_gene: NA
v_gene: TRBV9
CDR3aa: CASSVEGGQGTQYF
CDR3nt: TGTGCCAGCAGCGTAGAGGGTGGACAAGGGACCCAGTACTTC

j_gene: TRBJ2-5
abundance: NA
d_gene: TRBD2
v_gene: TRBV7-9
CDR3aa: CASSLPTLTSGYQEPQYF
CDR3nt: TGTGCCAGCAGCCTGCCCACTCTGACTAGCGGCTACCAAGAGCCCCAGTACTTC

j_gene: TRBJ2-2
abundance: NA
d_gene: NA
v_gene: TRBV7-2
CDR3aa: CASSSGASAGELFF
CDR3nt: TGTGCCAGCAGCTCGGGTGCCTCGGCCGGGGAGCTGTTTTTT

j_gene: TRBJ2-5
abundance: NA
d_gene: TRBD2
v_gene: TRBV11-2
CDR3aa: CASSSDSRLAGVGETQYF
CDR3nt: TGTGCCAGCAGCTCAGACAGTCGACTAGCGGGGGTCGGAGAGACCCAGTACTTC

j_gene: TRBJ2-2
abundance: few
d_gene: NA
v_gene: TRBV7-9
CDR3aa: CASSRYSRGTGELFF
CDR3nt: TGTGCCAGCAGCCGCTACTCAAGGGGAACCGGGGAGCTGTTTTTT

j_gene: TRBJ1-4
abundance: NA
d_gene: NA
v_gene: TRBV25-1
CDR3aa: CASSEYEGKAEKLFF
CDR3nt: TGTGCCAGCAGTGAATACGAGGGTAAAGCCGAAAAACTGTTTTTT